The 17 T cell receptor beta chains in this list originate from one sample, sequenced in a study of control samples from healthy donors and cancer patients. Repertoires were generated with immunoSEQ multiplex PCR, while TCRdb's copy carries only in-frame clones and drops some. The table shows about 130,000 clones, with just under 90% occurring only once. Sequencing input: PBMCs. The receptors were sampled from a man in his fifties with head and neck cancer.

This clone was recorded only once. This chain links TRBV7-2 with TRBJ1-5; TRBD1 agrees at 10 bases. This CDR3 is 15 amino acids long. Germline CDR1 and CDR2: SGHTA and FQGNSA. V lost 5 bases to trimming and J lost 5 bases; unmatched junction nucleotides: 6. The CDR3 region is CASSAGTGAYQPQHF. As DNA, the CDR3 is TGTGCCAGCAGCGCAGGGACAGGGGCATATCAGCCCCAGCATTTT.

CDR3 loop: CASSEAHLGTGGSAEAFF. The CDR3 DNA reads TGTGCCAGCAGTGAAGCGCATTTAGGGACAGGGGGCAGCGCTGAAGCTTTCTTT. J is TRBJ1-1 and V is TRBV2; 12 nucleotides agree with TRBD1. CDR3 size: 18 residues. Germline V CDR1 and CDR2: SNHLY, FYNNEI. After removal of 0 bases from V and 6 bases from J, the junction contained 11 bases not matched to a gene. The variable domain in full, completed from reference TRBV2 and TRBJ1-1, reads EPEVTQTPSHQVTQMGQEVILRCVPISNHLYFYWYRQILGQKVEFLVSFYNNEISEKSEIFDDQFSVERPDGSNFTLKIRSTKLEDSAMYFCASSEAHLGTGGSAEAFFGQGTRLTVV.

The J gene is TRBJ2-4, the V gene TRBV11-2; D is unclear. V was clipped by 5 bases and J by 9 bases, with 8 bases between them. Germline-derived CDR1 and CDR2 are SGHAT and FQNNGV. The CDR3 is 11 residues long. Written as DNA, the CDR3 is TGTGCCAGCAGCGAGGCCCCCATTCAGTACTTC. Its translation is CASSEAPIQYF.

The chain uses TRBV25-1 and TRBJ2-3, with D possibly TRBD2 on 6 matching bases. V was trimmed by 2 bases and J by 8 bases, leaving 14 bases between them. The CDR3 covers 14 residues. The V gene's germline CDR1 is MGHDK and CDR2 SYGVNS. As DNA, the CDR3 is TGTGCCAGCAGTGAAACTGGGGGGAGAAGTACGCAGTATTTT. Translating gives CASSETGGRSTQYF.

A few counts support this clone. The CDR3 here is CASSRQGASGYTF. CDR3 coding DNA: TGTGCCAGCTCTAGACAGGGGGCCAGTGGCTACACCTTC. The genes are TRBV27 and TRBJ1-2; the match to TRBD1 covers 10 bases. CDR3 length: 13 residues. V gave up 8 bases and J gave up 7 bases; unmatched junction bases: 7. Germline V CDR1 and CDR2: MNHEY, SMNVEV (reference sequence).

This chain links TRBV27 with TRBJ2-7, with D tentatively TRBD2 (5 bases). The CDR3 covers 15 residues. Per the germline V gene, CDR1 is MNHEY and CDR2 is SMNVEV (reference sequence). V dropped 6 bases and J dropped 5 bases, with 20 bases sitting between them. The CDR3 nucleotides read TGTGCCAGCAGGTCGGGGATCCTGGGCGTCGACGAGCAGTACTTC. This encodes CASRSGILGVDEQYF.

V is TRBV28 and J is TRBJ2-7; the match to TRBD1 covers 8 bases. This CDR3 contains 13 residues. CDR1 and CDR2 (germline): MDHEN, SYDVKM. The trim removed 10 bases at V and 7 bases at J, leaving 12 bases unmatched. DNA for the CDR3: TGTGCCACCTTACAGGGGGAAGTGAGGGAGCAGTACTTC. Encoded protein: CATLQGEVREQYF.

The table lists this clone with a count of one. V and J are TRBV12-3 or TRBV12-4 and TRBJ1-5; 7 positions match TRBD1. V lost 6 bases to trimming and J lost 2 bases; unmatched junction nucleotides: 1. The CDR3 is 13 amino acids. This CDR3 reads CASRGQRNQPQHF. CDR3 coding DNA: TGTGCCAGCAGGGGACAGCGCAATCAGCCCCAGCATTTT.

CDR3 nucleotide sequence: TGTGCCAGCAGCTCGGACTGGGGCGCCTACAATGAGCAGTTCTTC. This encodes CASSSDWGAYNEQFF. The chain joins TRBV5-6 to TRBJ2-1; either TRBD1 or TRBD2 may fit D (5 bases each). CDR3 length: 15 amino acids. Germline CDR1 SGHDT, CDR2 YYEEEE. Trimming removed 3 bases at V and 2 bases at J, with 12 bases between.

This chain links TRBV28 with TRBJ1-4; maybe TRBD1 (6 bases). This CDR3 is 14 amino acids long. CDR1 is MDHEN, CDR2 SYDVKM, per germline. Trimming stripped 5 bases from V and 6 bases from J, with 13 bases between. The CDR3 DNA is TGTGCCAGCAGTGGACAGATCTGGCATGAAAAACTGTTTTTT. It yields the protein CASSGQIWHEKLFF.

The rearrangement joins TRBV28 to TRBJ2-7; D gene unclear. CDR1 and CDR2 (germline): MDHEN, SYDVKM. The CDR3 is 12 amino acids. With 7 bases removed from V and 5 bases from J, the gap between germline ends came to 12 bases. CDR3 loop: CASTTVSDEQYF. The CDR3 nucleotides read TGTGCCAGCACTACGGTGTCGGACGAGCAGTACTTC.

V is TRBV6-6 and J is TRBJ2-7; tentative D call: TRBD1 (6 bases). Per the germline V gene, CDR1 is MNHNY and CDR2 is SVGAGI (reference sequence). V was pared by 4 bases and J by 0 bases, with 10 bases between. This CDR3 contains 14 residues. CDR3 bases: TGTGCCAGCAGTTTTCAGGGGACCTCCTACGAGCAGTACTTC. Protein product: CASSFQGTSYEQYF.

This chain links TRBV6-5 with TRBJ1-1; 9 bases are shared with TRBD1. CDR1 is MNHEY, CDR2 SVGAGI, per germline. CDR3 size: 15 residues. V shed 5 bases, J shed 3 bases, and the junction held 7 bases outside the gene matches. CDR3 coding DNA: TGTGCCAGCAGTAAGCCGGGACAGGGCTACACTGAAGCTTTCTTT. This codes for CASSKPGQGYTEAFF.

The gene calls are TRBV24-1 and TRBJ2-1; 9 nucleotides align to TRBD1. J lost 1 base, V lost 5 bases, and 2 bases had no gene match. Germline V lookup: CDR1 KGHDR, CDR2 SFDVKD. The CDR3 runs to 15 residues. CDR3 DNA: TGTGCCACCAGTGGGGGGACAGGGTCCTACAATGAGCAGTTCTTC. It translates to CATSGGTGSYNEQFF.

The rearrangement joins TRBV7-6 to TRBJ2-5; D assignment may be TRBD1 or TRBD2 (5 bases each). Germline values: CDR1 SGHVS, CDR2 FNYEAQ. Between the trimmed V and J ends, which lost 4 bases and 5 bases, there was a span of 20 bases. This CDR3 has 16 amino acids. CDR3 sequence reads: CASSWDPEAQVETQYF. The CDR3 region has the DNA TGTGCCAGCAGCTGGGACCCTGAGGCTCAGGTTGAGACCCAGTACTTC.

The gene calls are TRBV21-1 and TRBJ2-1; TRBD2 is the table's D call, not checked against the DNA. TRBV21-1 counts as a pseudogene. This CDR3 is built from 15 residues. The CDR3, as DNA: TGTGCCAGCAGCTCCGGGGGGGGGTACTACAATGAGCAGTTCTTC. Its translation: CASSSGGGYYNEQFF.

The CDR3 reads CATSDLGTGVRSRETQYF. The CDR3 DNA is TGTGCCACCAGTGACTTAGGGACAGGGGTCCGTTCAAGAGAGACCCAGTACTTC. The chain recombines TRBV24-1 with TRBJ2-5; TRBD1 matches at 10 bases. CDR3 length equals 18 residues. Germline V gives CDR1 KGHDR, CDR2 SFDVKD. V was clipped by 4 bases and J by 4 bases; unmatched bases: 14.